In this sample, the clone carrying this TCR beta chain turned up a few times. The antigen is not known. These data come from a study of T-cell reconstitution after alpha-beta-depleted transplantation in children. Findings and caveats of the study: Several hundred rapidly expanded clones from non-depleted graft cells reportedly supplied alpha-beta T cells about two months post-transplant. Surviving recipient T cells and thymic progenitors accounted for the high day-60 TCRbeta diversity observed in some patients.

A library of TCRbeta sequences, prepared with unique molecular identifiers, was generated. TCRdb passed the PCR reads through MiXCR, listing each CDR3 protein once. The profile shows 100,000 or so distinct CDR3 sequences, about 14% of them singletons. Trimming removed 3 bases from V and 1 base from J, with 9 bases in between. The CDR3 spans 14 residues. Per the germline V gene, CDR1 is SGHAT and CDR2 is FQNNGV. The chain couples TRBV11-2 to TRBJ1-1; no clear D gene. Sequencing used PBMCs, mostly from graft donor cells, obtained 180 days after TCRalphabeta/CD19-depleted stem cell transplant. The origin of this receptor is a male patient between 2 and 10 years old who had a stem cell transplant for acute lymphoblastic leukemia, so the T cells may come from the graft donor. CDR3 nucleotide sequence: TGTGCCAGCAGCTTTCACGCCCCGAACACTGAAGCTTTCTTT. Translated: CASSFHAPNTEAFF.